The clone carrying this TCR beta chain was counted only a few times. Per the original data handling: The assay estimated nucleated cells by amplifying reference gene primers. Method: immunoSEQ multiplex PCR; TCRdb's copy keeps in-frame clones and lacks some. Clone size and V and J calls were adopted from that table, with D and trimming inferred from the DNA. The sample has over 250,000 clones, more than 70% seen once. All enrollees were about 18 to 89 years old and from about 24 US areas. The record originates from a study of blood T cell repertoires in COVID-19. Study as a whole: Both acute and convalescent COVID-19 samples were obtained from the United States, Italy and Spain. T cells, B-cell-depleted T cells, or PBMCs supplied cDNA or gDNA.

The CDR3 covers 14 residues. Trimming at V came to 8 bases and at J to 4 bases, leaving 7 bases not matched to a gene. CDR1 is SNHLY, CDR2 FYNNEI, per germline. This receptor was identified in a woman between 25 and 40 years old who had recovered from COVID-19. The specimen sequenced was PBMCs or T cells enriched from blood (not recorded which). This sequence joins TRBV2 and TRBJ2-1; TRBD2 matches 8 bases. CDR3: CASLGSGTYNEQFF. Here the CDR3 DNA reads TGTGCCAGCCTAGGTAGCGGGACTTACAATGAGCAGTTCTTC.